A selection of T cell receptor beta chains follows, all from one sample in a study of blood T cell repertoires in COVID-19. TCRdb keeps only in-frame clones here, not all; method: immunoSEQ multiplex PCR. In the table there are under 550,000 clones, around 90% of which are singletons. Input material: peripheral blood. These receptors were taken from a man aged 18-30 years with COVID-19, enrolled during active disease. CDR3s include the opening cysteine and the closing phenylalanine or tryptophan.

v_call cdr3_aa
TRBV11-2 CASSVAGYNEQFF
TRBV7-9 CASSLVSRNNEQFF
TRBV11-3 CASSLGLQNEQFF
TRBV7-9 CASRAGTIYEQYF
TRBV13 CASSFQGPTSYEQYF
TRBV3-1/TRBV3-2 CASSQGVSSGANVLTF
TRBV2 CASTLTGGTEAFF
TRBV20-1 CSANRGEKLFF
TRBV5-1 CASSIGTRGETQYF
TRBV29-1 CSVEVTGEQYF
TRBV3-1/TRBV3-2 CASSQPGQNTEAFF
TRBV5-1 CASSLGTASGNTIYF
TRBV5-4 CASTPTTSSYNEQFF
TRBV27 CASSFGQGSYEQYF
TRBV7-9 CASSSRGTGGYEQYF
TRBV15 CATSRDREETQYF
TRBV13 CASTRTGVEGYTF
TRBV2 CASSPGQGAYEQYF
TRBV6-5 CATPRGIKSTDTQYF
TRBV9 CASSVVAASSGNTIYF
TRBV3-1/TRBV3-2 CASSRTGTGYEQYF
TRBV2 CASSARYGYTF
TRBV6-5 CASSMKGAVYNEQFF
TRBV6-6 CASSNPGHVSYNEQFF
TRBV11-2 CASSLGSSGAGSPLHF
TRBV15 CATSSKLAGGRLWQFF
TRBV7-2 CASSSNGNQPQHF
TRBV30 CAWGTGVSGNTIYF
TRBV6-5 CASRMTGGSNGEQFF
TRBV7-2 CASRNLGEETQYF
TRBV27 CASRGLAGFYEQYF
TRBV5-5 CASSLVVSGTGETQYF
TRBV3-1/TRBV3-2 CASSYRGETQYF
TRBV29-1 CSAPNGAGEQFF
TRBV4-2 CASSQNLAGNTGELFF
TRBV10-3 CASSDTYEQYF
TRBV7-8 CASSFHRGAYEQYF
TRBV12-3/TRBV12-4 CASSQDRDYGYTF
TRBV4-1 CASSQFGVTQYF
TRBV7-3 CASSVGTGTGGELFF
TRBV13 CASSPRTALPGGELFF
TRBV24-1 CATSDFRTSGGPYEQYF
TRBV6-5 CASRYSGATNEKLFF
TRBV19 CASSIEGTGTVGKLFF
TRBV27 CASSLGTGRYEQYF
TRBV10-2 CATSGQGTDTIYF
TRBV6-6 CASSYTEREGRNTQYF
TRBV5-1 CASSSSGRTETQYF
TRBV6-1 CASSEYYANSYEQYF
TRBV3-1/TRBV3-2 CASSQDGKRESGELFF
TRBV30 CAWGGTYNNEQFF
TRBV7-9 CASRPTSSSYNEQFF